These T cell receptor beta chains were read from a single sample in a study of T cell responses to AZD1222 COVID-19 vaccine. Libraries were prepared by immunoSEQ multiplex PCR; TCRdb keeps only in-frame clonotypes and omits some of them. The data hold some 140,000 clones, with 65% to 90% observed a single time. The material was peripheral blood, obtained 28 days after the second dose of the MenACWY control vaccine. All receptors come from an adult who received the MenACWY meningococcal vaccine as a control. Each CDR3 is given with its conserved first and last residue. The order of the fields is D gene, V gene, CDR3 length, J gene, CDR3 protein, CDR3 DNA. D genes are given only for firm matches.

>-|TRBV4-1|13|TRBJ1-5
CASSQGLNQPQHF
TGCGCCAGCAGCCAGGGGTTAAATCAGCCCCAGCATTTT
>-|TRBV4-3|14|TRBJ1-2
CASSQGTVGYGYTF
TGCGCCAGCAGCCAGGGGACTGTGGGCTATGGCTACACCTTC
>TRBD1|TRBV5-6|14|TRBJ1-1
CASSLQGANTEAFF
TGTGCCAGCAGCTTACAGGGGGCTAACACTGAAGCTTTCTTT
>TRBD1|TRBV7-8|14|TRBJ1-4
CASSSGQGHEKLFF
TGTGCCAGCAGCTCTGGACAGGGCCATGAAAAACTGTTTTTT
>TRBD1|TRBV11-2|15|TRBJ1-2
CASSLQGRRDAGYTF
TGTGCCAGCAGTCTACAGGGGAGGCGGGACGCTGGCTACACCTTC
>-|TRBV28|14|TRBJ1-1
CASSPPGLHTEAFF
TGTGCCAGCAGCCCCCCGGGGCTGCACACTGAAGCTTTCTTT
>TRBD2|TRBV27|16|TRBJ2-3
CASSGFSPGGGDTQYF
TGTGCCAGCAGCGGATTCAGCCCGGGAGGGGGGGATACGCAGTATTTT
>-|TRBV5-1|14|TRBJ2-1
CASSLATVYNEQFF
TGCGCCAGCAGCTTGGCCACGGTTTACAATGAGCAGTTCTTC
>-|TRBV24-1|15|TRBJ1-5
CATSDLAGSGEPQHF
TGTGCCACCAGTGATTTGGCAGGGTCTGGTGAGCCCCAGCATTTT
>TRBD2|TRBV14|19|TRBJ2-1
CASSSLHLAGGPGYNEQFF
TGTGCCAGCAGCTCCTTACACCTAGCGGGAGGGCCGGGCTACAATGAGCAGTTCTTC
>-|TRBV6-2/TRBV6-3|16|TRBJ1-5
CASSYSRSFHRQPQHF
TGTGCCAGCAGTTACTCTCGCTCCTTCCATCGTCAGCCCCAGCATTTT
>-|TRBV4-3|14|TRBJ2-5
CASSQLVGGETQYF
TGCGCCAGCAGCCAACTCGTCGGTGGAGAGACCCAGTACTTC
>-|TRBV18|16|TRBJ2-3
CASSRGIAEITDTQYF
TGTGCCAGCTCACGAGGTATAGCGGAGATCACAGATACGCAGTATTTT
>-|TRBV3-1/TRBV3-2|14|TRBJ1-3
CASSHGKAGNTIYF
TGTGCCAGCAGCCACGGGAAGGCCGGAAACACCATATATTTT
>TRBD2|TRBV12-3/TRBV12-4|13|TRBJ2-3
CASKGLATDTQYF
TGTGCCAGTAAGGGACTAGCAACAGATACGCAGTATTTT
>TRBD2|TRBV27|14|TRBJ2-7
CASSLAGGAYEQYF
TGTGCCAGCAGTTTAGCGGGAGGGGCCTACGAGCAGTACTTC
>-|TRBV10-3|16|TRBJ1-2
CAISLGPRDPSYGYTF
TGTGCCATCAGTCTCGGCCCCCGGGACCCTTCCTATGGCTACACCTTC